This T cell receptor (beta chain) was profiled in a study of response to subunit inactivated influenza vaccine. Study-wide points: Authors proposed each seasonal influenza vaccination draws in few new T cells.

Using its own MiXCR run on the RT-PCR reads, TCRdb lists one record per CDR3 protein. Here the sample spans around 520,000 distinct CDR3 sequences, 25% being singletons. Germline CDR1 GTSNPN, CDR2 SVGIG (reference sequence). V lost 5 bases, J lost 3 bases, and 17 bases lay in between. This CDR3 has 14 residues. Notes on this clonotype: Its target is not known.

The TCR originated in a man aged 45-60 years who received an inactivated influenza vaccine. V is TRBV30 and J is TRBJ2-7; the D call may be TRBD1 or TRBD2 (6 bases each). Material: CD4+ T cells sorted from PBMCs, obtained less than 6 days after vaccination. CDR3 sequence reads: CAWGYSGAFYEQYF. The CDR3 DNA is TGTGCCTGGGGCTATTCGGGGGCTTTCTACGAGCAGTACTTC.